This T cell receptor (beta chain) was found in a study of naive CD8 T cells in extremely preterm neonates. Study-wide points: Preterm CDR3s were shorter than older groups', with fewer N additions and less trimming.

This clone was seen a single time. Its antigen is unidentified. Produced via immunoSEQ multiplex PCR; TCRdb's table is partial and in-frame only. Altogether around 1,000 clones are present, roughly 97% being singletons, with the ten largest covering roughly 1.9%. Extremely preterm deliveries at roughly 23-27 weeks of gestation provided the preterm samples. Mothers with known HIV infection were excluded. The sample holds sorted live naive CD8+ CD45RA+CCR7+ T cells. With 4 bases removed from V and 1 base from J, the gap between germline ends came to 5 bases. Germline V gives CDR1 MDHEN, CDR2 SYDVKM. The CDR3 is 12 amino acids.

Sequenced sample: naive CD8+ T cells from cord blood. J is TRBJ2-7 and V is TRBV28; no definite D call. The sequence derives from a girl who was born preterm. The CDR3, as DNA: TGTGCCAGCAGTTCCACATCCTACGAGCAGTACTTC. As protein: CASSSTSYEQYF.